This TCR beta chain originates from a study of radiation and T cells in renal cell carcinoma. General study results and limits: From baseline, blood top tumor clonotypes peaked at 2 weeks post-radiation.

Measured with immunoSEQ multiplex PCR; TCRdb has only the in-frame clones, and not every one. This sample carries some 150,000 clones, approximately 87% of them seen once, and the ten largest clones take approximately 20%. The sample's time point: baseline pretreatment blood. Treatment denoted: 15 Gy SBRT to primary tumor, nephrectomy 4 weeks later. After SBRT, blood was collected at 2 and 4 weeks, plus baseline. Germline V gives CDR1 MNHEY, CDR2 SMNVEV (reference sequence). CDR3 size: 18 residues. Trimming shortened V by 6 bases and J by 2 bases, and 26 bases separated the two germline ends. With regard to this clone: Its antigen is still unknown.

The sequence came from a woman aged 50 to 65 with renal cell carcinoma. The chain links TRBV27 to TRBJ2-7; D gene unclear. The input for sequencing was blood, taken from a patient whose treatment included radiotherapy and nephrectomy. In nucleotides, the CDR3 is TGTGCCAGCAGCCCCCCAAGAGTTTTTCGTCCTCAAACCTACGAGCAGTACTTC. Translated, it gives CASSPPRVFRPQTYEQYF.